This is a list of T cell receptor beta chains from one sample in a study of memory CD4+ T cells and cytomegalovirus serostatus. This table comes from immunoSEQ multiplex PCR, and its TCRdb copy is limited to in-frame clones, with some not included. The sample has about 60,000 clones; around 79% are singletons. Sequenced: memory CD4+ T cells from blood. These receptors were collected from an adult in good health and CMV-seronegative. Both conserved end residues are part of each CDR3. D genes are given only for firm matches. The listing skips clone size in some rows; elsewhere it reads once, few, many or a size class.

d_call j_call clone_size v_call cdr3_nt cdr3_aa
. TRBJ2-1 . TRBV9 TGTGCCAGCAGCGTAGGGCTAGCGTCTGAGCAGTTCTTC CASSVGLASEQFF
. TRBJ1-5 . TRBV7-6 TGTGCCAGCAGCCCTAGTGAGGGTAGAGGGCAGCCCCAGCATTTT CASSPSEGRGQPQHF
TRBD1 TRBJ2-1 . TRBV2 TGTGCCAGCAGATCCGGGACAGGGGGTTACAATGAGCAGTTCTTC CASRSGTGGYNEQFF
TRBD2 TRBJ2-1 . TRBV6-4 TGTGCCAGCAAACCTAGCGGGGTCTACAATGAGCAGTTCTTC CASKPSGVYNEQFF
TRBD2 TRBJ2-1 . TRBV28 TGTGCCAGCAGTTTAAGGACTAGCGGGAAGAGGGAGCAGTTCTTC CASSLRTSGKREQFF
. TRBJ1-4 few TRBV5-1 TGCGCCAGCAGAAGGGATCTCGCAACTAATGAAAAACTGTTTTTT CASRRDLATNEKLFF
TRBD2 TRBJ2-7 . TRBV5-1 TGCGCCAGCAGCTCCTCATTCGGGGGAGGCGTTAGCGGGAGCTACGAGCAGTACTTC CASSSSFGGGVSGSYEQYF
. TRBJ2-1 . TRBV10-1 TGCGCCAGCGAGAACGACAATGAGCAGTTCTTC CASENDNEQFF
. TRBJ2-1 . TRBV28 TGTGCCAGCAGTTCGACTGATCGGCGGTACAATGAGCAGTTCTTC CASSSTDRRYNEQFF
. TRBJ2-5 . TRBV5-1 TGCGCCAGCAGCCCGGGTCGAAGGTACCAAGAGGCCCAGTACTTC CASSPGRRYQEAQYF
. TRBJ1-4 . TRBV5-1 TGCGCCAGCAGCTTGGACGGTCTCGGAAAACTGTTTTTT CASSLDGLGKLFF
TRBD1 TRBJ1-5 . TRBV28 TGTGCCAGCACAGGGGGCGGTCAGCCCCAGCATTTT CASTGGGQPQHF
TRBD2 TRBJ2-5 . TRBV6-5 TGTGCCGTCTACGGGGGGGCCGGCGAGACCCAGTACTTC CAVYGGAGETQYF
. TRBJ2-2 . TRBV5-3 TGTGCCAGAAGCTTCGGGTCGGGGGGCACGAAAACGAACACCGGGGAGCTGTTTTTT CARSFGSGGTKTNTGELFF
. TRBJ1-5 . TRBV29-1 TGCAGCGTTGAAGTTAACAGCAATCAGCCCCAGCATTTT CSVEVNSNQPQHF
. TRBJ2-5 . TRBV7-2 TGTGCCAGCAGCTCCTTTCAGAAACAAGAGACCCAGTACTTC CASSSFQKQETQYF
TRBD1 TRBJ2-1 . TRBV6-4 TGTGCCAGCAGTGACTCTGAGGGGACAGGGTATACGAATGAGCAGTTCTTC CASSDSEGTGYTNEQFF
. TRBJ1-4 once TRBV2 TGTGCCAGCAGTGAAGGGACTCTTGCAACTAATGAAAAACTGTTTTTT CASSEGTLATNEKLFF
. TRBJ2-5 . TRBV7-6 TGTGCCAGCAACCTTACCCCAGGTTCACGGGAGACCCAGTACTTC CASNLTPGSRETQYF
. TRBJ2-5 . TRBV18 TGTGCCAGCTCAGGCTTCACAGGGCAAGAGACCCAGTACTTC CASSGFTGQETQYF
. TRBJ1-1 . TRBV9 TGTGCCAGCAGCGTGGACAGGAACACTGAAGCTTTCTTT CASSVDRNTEAFF
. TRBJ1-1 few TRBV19 TGTGCCAGTAGTATTTACCCAGGACAGACTAACACTGAAGCTTTCTTT CASSIYPGQTNTEAFF
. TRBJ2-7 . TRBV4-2 TGTGCCAGCAGCTTCCCCACAAAGGCCGAGCAGTACTTC CASSFPTKAEQYF
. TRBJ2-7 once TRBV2 TGTGCCAGCAGGACCGGGACTTCCTCCTACGAGCAGTACTTC CASRTGTSSYEQYF
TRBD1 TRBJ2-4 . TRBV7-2 TGTGCCAGCAGCCCGGACAGGGGGTACAACATTCAGTACTTC CASSPDRGYNIQYF
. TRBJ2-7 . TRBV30 TGTGCCTGGAGGTACGGGAGCCTCAACGAGCAGTACTTC CAWRYGSLNEQYF
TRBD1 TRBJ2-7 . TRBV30 TGTGCCTGGTCCCGGGACAGAACCTACGAGCAGTACTTC CAWSRDRTYEQYF